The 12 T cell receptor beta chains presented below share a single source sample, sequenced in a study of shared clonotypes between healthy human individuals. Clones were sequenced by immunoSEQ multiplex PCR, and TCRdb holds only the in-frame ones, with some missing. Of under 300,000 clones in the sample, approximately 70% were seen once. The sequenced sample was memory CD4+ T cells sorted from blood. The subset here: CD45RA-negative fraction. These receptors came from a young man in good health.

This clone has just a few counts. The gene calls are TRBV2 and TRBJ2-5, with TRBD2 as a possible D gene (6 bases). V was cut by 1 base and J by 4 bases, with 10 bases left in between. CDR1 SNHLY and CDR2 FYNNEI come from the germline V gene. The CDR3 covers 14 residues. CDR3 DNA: TGTGCCAGCAGTGAAGTCGGGGGAGTAGAGACCCAGTACTTC. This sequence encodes CASSEVGGVETQYF.

In DNA form, the CDR3 reads TGCGCCAGCAGCCCCCTCGCAGGTTTCGACCCGAGCACAGATACGCAGTATTTT. It codes for CASSPLAGFDPSTDTQYF. The chain uses TRBV4-1 and TRBJ2-3, with D unclear. The CDR3 consists of 18 residues. Germline assignment: CDR1 MGHRA and CDR2 YSYEKL. The V end was cut by 4 bases, the J end by 0 bases, with 20 bases between.

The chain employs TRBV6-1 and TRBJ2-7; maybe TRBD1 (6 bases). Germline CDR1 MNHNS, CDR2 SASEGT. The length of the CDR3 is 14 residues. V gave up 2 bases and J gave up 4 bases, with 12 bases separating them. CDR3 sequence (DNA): TGTGCCAGCAGTGAAAGACAGGCGCCGTACGAGCAGTACTTC. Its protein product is CASSERQAPYEQYF.

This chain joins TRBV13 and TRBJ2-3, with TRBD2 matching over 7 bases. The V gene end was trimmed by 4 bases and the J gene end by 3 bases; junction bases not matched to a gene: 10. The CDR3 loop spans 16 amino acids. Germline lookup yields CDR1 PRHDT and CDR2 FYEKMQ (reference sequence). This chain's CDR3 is CASSSSGGGRTDTQYF. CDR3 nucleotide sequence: TGTGCCAGCAGCTCCTCGGGGGGAGGGAGGACAGATACGCAGTATTTT.

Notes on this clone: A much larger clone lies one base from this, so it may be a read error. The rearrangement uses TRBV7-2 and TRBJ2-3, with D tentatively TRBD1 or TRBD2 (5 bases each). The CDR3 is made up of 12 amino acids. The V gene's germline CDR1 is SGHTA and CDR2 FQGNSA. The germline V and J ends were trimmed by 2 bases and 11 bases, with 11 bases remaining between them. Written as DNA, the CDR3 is TGTGCCAGCAGCTTAAGTGGGGGTATGCAGTATTTT. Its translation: CASSLSGGMQYF.

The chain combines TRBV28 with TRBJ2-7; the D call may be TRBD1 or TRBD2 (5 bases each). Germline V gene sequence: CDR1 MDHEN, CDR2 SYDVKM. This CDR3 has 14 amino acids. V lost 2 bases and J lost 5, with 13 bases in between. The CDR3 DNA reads TGTGCCAGCAGTTTAGGGGGTCTAGTAAACGAGCAGTACTTC. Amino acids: CASSLGGLVNEQYF.

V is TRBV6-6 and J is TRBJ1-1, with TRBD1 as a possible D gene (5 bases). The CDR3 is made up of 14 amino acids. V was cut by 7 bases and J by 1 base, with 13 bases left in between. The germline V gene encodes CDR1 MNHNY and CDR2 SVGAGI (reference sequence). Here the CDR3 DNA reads TGTGCCAGCACGCTCAGGGAAGGGAACACTGAAGCTTTCTTT. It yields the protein CASTLREGNTEAFF.

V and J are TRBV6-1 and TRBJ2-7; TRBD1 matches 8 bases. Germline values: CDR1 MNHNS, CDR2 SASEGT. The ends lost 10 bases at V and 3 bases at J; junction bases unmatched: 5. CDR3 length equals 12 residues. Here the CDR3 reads CATGRGLYEQYF. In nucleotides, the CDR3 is TGTGCCACCGGCAGGGGGCTCTACGAGCAGTACTTC.

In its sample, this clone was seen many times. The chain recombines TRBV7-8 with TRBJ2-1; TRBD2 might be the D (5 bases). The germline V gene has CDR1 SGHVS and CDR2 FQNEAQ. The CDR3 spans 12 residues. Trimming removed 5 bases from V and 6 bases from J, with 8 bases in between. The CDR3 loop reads CASSIRGNEQFF. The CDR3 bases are TGTGCCAGCAGCATTCGGGGCAATGAGCAGTTCTTC. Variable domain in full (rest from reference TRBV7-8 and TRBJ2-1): GAGVSQSPRYKVAKRGQDVALRCDPISGHVSLFWYQQALGQGPEFLTYFQNEAQLDKSGLPSDRFFAERPEGSVSTLKIQRTQQEDSAVYLCASSIRGNEQFFGPGTRLTVL.

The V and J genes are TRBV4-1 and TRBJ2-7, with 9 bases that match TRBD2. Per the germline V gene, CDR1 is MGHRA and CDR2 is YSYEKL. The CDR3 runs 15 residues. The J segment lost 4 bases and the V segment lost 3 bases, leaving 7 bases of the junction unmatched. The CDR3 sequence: CASSQIAGVGYEQYF. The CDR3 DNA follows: TGCGCCAGCAGCCAGATAGCGGGAGTGGGGTACGAGCAGTACTTC.

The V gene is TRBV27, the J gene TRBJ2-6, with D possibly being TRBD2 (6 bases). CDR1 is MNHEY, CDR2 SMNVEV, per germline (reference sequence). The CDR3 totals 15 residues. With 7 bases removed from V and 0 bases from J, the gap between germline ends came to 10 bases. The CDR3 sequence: CASTLGGSGANVLTF. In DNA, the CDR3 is TGTGCCAGCACCCTCGGGGGCTCTGGGGCCAACGTCCTGACTTTC.

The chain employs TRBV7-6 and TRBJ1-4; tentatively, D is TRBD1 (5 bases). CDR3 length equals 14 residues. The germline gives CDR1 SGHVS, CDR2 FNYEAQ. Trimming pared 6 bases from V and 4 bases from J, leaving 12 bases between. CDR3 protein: CASSKGSINEKLFF. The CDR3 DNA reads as TGTGCCAGCAGTAAGGGGTCAATTAATGAAAAACTGTTTTTT.